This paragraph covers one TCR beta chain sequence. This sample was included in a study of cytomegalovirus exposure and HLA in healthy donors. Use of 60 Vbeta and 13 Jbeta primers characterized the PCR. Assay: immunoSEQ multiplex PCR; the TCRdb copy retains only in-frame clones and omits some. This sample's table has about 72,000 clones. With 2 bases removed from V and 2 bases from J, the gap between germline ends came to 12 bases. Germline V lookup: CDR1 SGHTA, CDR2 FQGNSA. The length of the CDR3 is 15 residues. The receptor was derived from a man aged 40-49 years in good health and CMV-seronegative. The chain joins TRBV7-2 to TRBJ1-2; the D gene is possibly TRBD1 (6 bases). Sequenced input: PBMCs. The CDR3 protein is CASSLSIQGNYGYTF. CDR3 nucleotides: TGTGCCAGCAGCTTATCCATACAGGGCAACTATGGCTACACCTTC.